The clone carrying this T cell receptor (beta chain) was seen many times. Its antigen is undetermined. These data come from a study of CD8 T cells in ankylosing spondylitis. Study-level points and caveats: A motif of eight highly homologous TCR beta variants was seen as apparently characteristic of ankylosing spondylitis blood. A subset of motif variants has previously been described in the synovial fluid and blood of reactive arthritis.

The CDR3 extends over 14 amino acids. From the 5' RACE reads, TCRdb called clonotypes with MiXCR, one entry per CDR3 protein. The sample includes 220,000 or so distinct CDR3 sequences, roughly a tenth of them seen just once. This TCR was recovered from a male donor with ankylosing spondylitis or in good health (not recorded which). The chain employs TRBV12-3 or TRBV12-4 and TRBJ2-3; D is possibly TRBD2 (5 bases). Sequenced: blood, either unsorted or a sorted T cell fraction (not recorded which). The CDR3 reads CRRHPMTSTDTQYF. CDR3 DNA sequence: TGTAGGAGGCACCCGATGACTAGCACAGATACGCAGTATTTT.